Following are 5 T cell receptor beta chains from one sample sequenced in a study of shared clonotypes between healthy human individuals. The repertoire was sequenced with immunoSEQ multiplex PCR; TCRdb's copy has only in-frame clones and lacks some. The sample carries some 680,000 clones, around 73% recorded once. The specimen sequenced was memory CD4+ T cells sorted from blood. Documented subset: CD45RA-negative fraction. Receptors were obtained from a woman in her twenties or thirties in good health.

This chain joins TRBV28 and TRBJ2-3; D call uncertain. V lost 5 bases to trimming and J lost 8 bases, with 8 bases between them. Germline values: CDR1 MDHEN, CDR2 SYDVKM. The CDR3 extends over 11 amino acids. CDR3: CASSLGRTQYF. CDR3 coding DNA: TGTGCCAGCAGTCTCGGACGTACGCAGTATTTT.

V and J are TRBV28 and TRBJ2-1, with D hard to call. V lost 7 bases and J lost 2, with 12 bases in between. The length of the CDR3 is 14 residues. CDR1 and CDR2 from the germline V gene are MDHEN and SYDVKM. The CDR3 DNA sequence: TGTGCCAGCAAGTTGGGATTGGCCTACAATGAGCAGTTCTTC. It encodes CASKLGLAYNEQFF.

The V and J genes are TRBV6-5 and TRBJ2-2; D is undetermined. This CDR3 comprises 16 residues. Per the germline V gene, CDR1 is MNHEY and CDR2 is SVGAGI. V lost 2 bases, J lost 0 bases, and 10 bases lay in between. CDR3 sequence (DNA): TGTGCCAGCAGTTACAGGCGACAATCGAACACCGGGGAGCTGTTTTTT. Its translation: CASSYRRQSNTGELFF.

V is TRBV6-4 and J is TRBJ1-6; possibly TRBD1 for D (5 bases). Germline CDR1 reads MRHNA; CDR2 reads SNTAGT. CDR3 size: 13 residues. Trimming shortened V by 5 bases and J by 5 bases, and 7 bases separated the two germline ends. This CDR3 reads CASSRDDNSPLHF. The CDR3, as DNA: TGTGCCAGCAGTCGGGACGATAATTCACCCCTCCACTTT.

The genes are TRBV28 and TRBJ2-6, with D hard to call. The germline V gene encodes CDR1 MDHEN and CDR2 SYDVKM. The length of the CDR3 is 16 residues. Trimming removed 2 bases at V and 0 bases at J, with 8 bases between. CDR3 nucleotide sequence: TGTGCCAGCAGTTTACATCGTGGCTCTGGGGCCAACGTCCTGACTTTC. As protein: CASSLHRGSGANVLTF.